The clone carrying this T cell receptor (beta chain) was detected ten times or more. Its antigen is as yet unknown. The data derive from a study of regulatory T cells in long-lasting Graves disease. Overall study results and limits: The study found lower TCR diversity in persistent Graves' patients than in newly diagnosed ones. Persistent cases favored TRBV28, TRBJ1-2 and TRBJ2-5.

CDR3-region Arm-PCR and iRepertoire HTBI primers produced the TCR beta libraries. TCRdb ran MiXCR on the multiplex PCR reads and lists one entry per CDR3 protein. Among around 420,000 distinct CDR3 sequences listed, roughly 15% were seen once. Indicated time point: newly diagnosed GD, antithyroid drugs for less than 3 months. Following extraction of RNA from PBMCs, that RNA was used to make the TCR library. The CDR3 loop spans 16 amino acids. Trimming cost V 2 bases and J 4 bases, with 18 bases left between them. CDR1 and CDR2 from the germline V gene are MNHEY and SVGAGI. Sequencing used peripheral blood mononuclear cells (PBMCs), obtained at new diagnosis, from a patient treated with antithyroid drugs. The TCR comes from a female donor with Graves disease. The rearrangement joins TRBV6-5 to TRBJ2-7, with D possibly being TRBD2 (5 bases). CDR3 coding DNA: TGTGCCAGCAGTTACGATCGGGCTCCACTAGATTACGAGCAGTACTTC. Its translation: CASSYDRAPLDYEQYF.